This entry concerns a single TCR beta chain. Its cognate antigen is unknown. The CDR3 runs to 14 residues. The ends lost 4 bases at V and 2 bases at J; junction bases unmatched: 4. The germline V gene encodes CDR1 MDHEN and CDR2 SYDVKM. The sample is drawn from a study of PD-L1 blockade in urothelial cancer. For the study at large: The year 2014 saw patients start atezolizumab, 1,200 mg intravenously every 3 weeks. Among blood samples, the median T cell count was approximately 140,000. Overall study results and limits: In blood at 3 weeks, tumor-associated clones expanded more among patients with durable benefit.

Enrolled patients showed locally advanced or metastatic urothelial carcinoma. TCRdb keeps only in-frame clones here, not all; method: immunoSEQ multiplex PCR. The sample records 45,000 to 50,000 clones, more than 70% being singletons. The receptor comes from a man older than 75 with urothelial cancer. The material was PBMCs, obtained around atezolizumab (anti-PD-L1) treatment. This rearrangement joins TRBV28 to TRBJ1-2, with 7 bases that match TRBD1. The DNA for the CDR3 is TGTGCCAGCAGTTCCGGGACAGCCAACTATGGCTACACCTTC. It is translated as CASSSGTANYGYTF.